This TCR beta chain was identified in a study of cytomegalovirus exposure and HLA in healthy donors. Study-level points and caveats: Many donors shared some public TCRs, even though most TCR sequences were rare. The study designated 150 to 200 TCR beta chains cytomegalovirus-associated.

Notes on this clone: Its antigen is unidentified.

Profiling relied on immunoSEQ multiplex PCR, and the TCRdb table lists in-frame clones only, not all of them. The sample records fewer than 250,000 clones, 85% to 90% being singletons. Trimming stripped 4 bases from V and 1 base from J, with 9 bases between. The CDR3 is made up of 14 amino acids. CDR1 is SNHLY, CDR2 FYNNEI, per germline. This chain connects TRBV2 to TRBJ2-3; D gene ambiguous. What was sequenced was PBMCs. This TCR came from a young man in good health and CMV-seronegative. This CDR3 is CASSVELGTDTQYF. The CDR3 DNA is TGTGCCAGCAGTGTGGAGCTTGGCACAGATACGCAGTATTTT.